The 16 T cell receptor beta chains presented below share a single source sample, sequenced in a study of T cells in Graves' hyperthyroidism and ophthalmopathy (dated by TCRdb to about 2019). Library preparation used multiplex PCR. Sequenced on an Illumina HiSeq 2000. Amplification of TCR beta CDR3 regions was carried out from RNA transcripts. The TCR CDR3 was subjected to a first round of RT-PCR using the HTBI primer set and the Qiagen OneStep RT-PCR kit. TCRdb took the public reads, trimmed them with fastp at Q25, ran MiXCR for clone calling and kept in-frame beta chains. One record per CDR3 amino acid sequence lists the most common genes and DNA. The sample records around 430,000 distinct CDR3 sequences, 14% to 15% of which are singletons. The top ten constitute approximately 29% of the sample. The sample comprised blood. Every receptor here comes from a woman in her thirties with Graves' hyperthyroidism.

Concerning this clonotype: It may be a read error: a sequence one base away is much more abundant. The V call is TRBV18, the J call TRBJ2-1, with D perhaps matching TRBD1 (6 bases). Trimming pared 10 bases from V and 9 bases from J, leaving 22 bases between. Germline loops: CDR1 KGHSH, CDR2 LQKENI. The CDR3 has 14 residues. The CDR3 reads CANSSSGGLGEQFF. In DNA form, the CDR3 reads TGTGCCAACTCGTCGAGTGGGGGCTTGGGTGAGCAGTTCTTC.

The chain joins TRBV29-1 to TRBJ1-1; TRBD1 might be the D (6 bases). V gave up 3 bases and J gave up 5 bases, with 13 bases separating them. The CDR3 runs to 13 residues. Germline CDR1 reads SQVTM; CDR2 reads ANQGSEA. Here the CDR3 reads CSVDKGVGTEAFF. CDR3 sequence (DNA): TGCAGCGTTGATAAGGGGGTTGGAACTGAAGCTTTCTTT.

This clonotype came up a few times. The J gene is TRBJ2-1, the V gene TRBV19; D is perhaps TRBD2 (6 bases). The CDR3 loop spans 15 amino acids. Germline CDR1 LNHDA, CDR2 SQIVND (reference sequence). V was cut by 1 base and J by 4 bases, with 11 bases left in between. This chain's CDR3 is CASSIAAGPYNEQFF. The CDR3, as DNA: TGTGCCAGTAGTATAGCAGCGGGTCCGTACAATGAGCAGTTCTTC.

The chain has TRBV9 and TRBJ2-1, with a tentative D call TRBD1 (5 bases). V lost 4 bases to trimming and J lost 1 base, with 18 bases between them. Germline CDR1 SGDLS, CDR2 YYNGEE. The CDR3 runs to 17 residues. Here the CDR3 DNA reads TGTGCCAGCAGCAGCTCCACCCAGGGTATGTCCTACAATGAGCAGTTCTTC. Protein sequence: CASSSSTQGMSYNEQFF.

This clonotype was recorded many times. V usage is TRBV4-1 and J usage is TRBJ2-7, with 13 bases identical to TRBD2. Per germline, CDR1 MGHRA and CDR2 YSYEKL. The CDR3 consists of 16 residues. Unmatched junction bases numbered 8, after V lost 4 bases and J lost 5 bases. CDR3 coding DNA: TGCGCCAGCAGCCCCGAGACTAGCGGGAGGATCGACGAGCAGTACTTC. Protein: CASSPETSGRIDEQYF.

V is TRBV7-9 and J is TRBJ2-2, with unresolved D. Trimming left V 2 bases short and J 4 bases short, with 8 bases between. CDR1 is SEHNR, CDR2 FQNEAQ, per germline (reference sequence). CDR3 length: 14 amino acids. DNA of the CDR3: TGTGCCAGCAGCTTATCAGTCAGCACCGGGGAGCTGTTTTTT. Its protein product is CASSLSVSTGELFF.

This clonotype appeared many times. CDR3 in DNA: TGTGCCAGCAGCTTAGGGACTAGCGGGAGGGCCTGGAATGAGCAGTTCTTC. Its translation: CASSLGTSGRAWNEQFF. The V call is TRBV7-2, the J call TRBJ2-1, with 15 bases lining up with TRBD2. Losses at the gene ends were 1 base for V and 7 bases for J; bases not matched to a gene: 5. The CDR3 is made up of 17 amino acids. CDR1 is SGHTA and CDR2 is FQGNSA in the germline V gene. Full variable domain (outside the CDR3, taken from reference TRBV7-2 and TRBJ2-1): GAGVSQSPSNKVTEKGKDVELRCDPISGHTALYWYRQSLGQGLEFLIYFQGNSAPDKSGLPSDRFSAERTGGSVSTLTIQRTQQEDSAVYLCASSLGTSGRAWNEQFFGPGTRLTVL.

The rearrangement uses TRBV27 and TRBJ1-1; D perhaps matches TRBD1 (5 bases). V was cut by 6 bases and J by 2 bases, with 10 bases left in between. The CDR3 extends over 13 amino acids. From germline, CDR1 is MNHEY and CDR2 SMNVEV (reference sequence). For the CDR3, the DNA is TGTGCCAGCAGCGGCAGGGTCAACACTGAAGCTTTCTTT. Residues: CASSGRVNTEAFF.

J is TRBJ2-5 and V is TRBV20-1; D is unresolved. Trimming took off 1 base at V and 0 bases at J, with 9 bases between the two ends. Germline assignment: CDR1 DFQATT and CDR2 SNEGSKA (reference sequence). CDR3 length: 14 amino acids. CDR3 region: CSARVSRHQETQYF. In DNA form, the CDR3 reads TGCAGTGCTAGAGTCTCGCGGCACCAAGAGACCCAGTACTTC.

In its sample, this clonotype was seen many times. The chain recombines TRBV12-3 or TRBV12-4 with TRBJ1-3; D is unclear. The ends were cut back, 3 bases at V and 1 base at J, with 4 bases in the middle. The CDR3 runs 13 residues. The CDR3 DNA reads TGTGCCAGCAGTTTGAAATCTGGAAACACCATATATTTT. This encodes CASSLKSGNTIYF.

The chain couples TRBV7-9 to TRBJ1-6; D is possibly TRBD1 (5 bases). Trimming removed 5 bases from V and 7 bases from J, with 18 bases in between. Per the germline V gene, CDR1 is SEHNR and CDR2 is FQNEAQ (reference sequence). The CDR3 extends over 16 amino acids. The CDR3 loop reads CASSPDPGKGNSPLHF. Written as DNA, the CDR3 is TGTGCCAGCAGCCCCGACCCCGGGAAGGGGAATTCACCCCTCCACTTT.

The table lists this clonotype with a few counts. This chain uses TRBV6-1 with TRBJ2-2, with 7 nucleotides matching TRBD2. The trim removed 3 bases at V and 2 bases at J, leaving 9 bases unmatched. The CDR3 extends over 17 amino acids. Germline values: CDR1 MNHNS, CDR2 SASEGT. The CDR3 region has the DNA TGTGCCAGCAGTGACGCCTCCGGGACTATTAACACCGGGGAGCTGTTTTTT. Translation gives CASSDASGTINTGELFF.

The table lists this clonotype with a few counts. This chain joins TRBV7-6 and TRBJ2-1, with 7 nucleotides matching TRBD2. Per germline, CDR1 SGHVS and CDR2 FNYEAQ. The J segment lost 15 bases and the V segment lost 4 bases, leaving 12 bases of the junction unmatched. CDR3 length: 13 residues. CDR3 nucleotides: TGTGCCAGCAGCTCCCAGGGAGGGAGTCCCCTGTTCTTC. It encodes CASSSQGGSPLFF. Together with reference TRBV7-6 and TRBJ2-1, the CDR3 gives the full variable domain: GAGVSQSPRYKVTKRGQDVALRCDPISGHVSLYWYRQALGQGPEFLTYFNYEAQQDKSGLPNDRFSAERPEGSISTLTIQRTEQRDSAMYRCASSSQGGSPLFFGPGTRLTVL.

This clonotype occurred a few times. The chain carries TRBV7-9 and TRBJ1-5, with D hard to call. Trimming cost V 0 bases and J 1 base, with 4 bases left between them. Germline CDR1 reads SEHNR; CDR2 reads FQNEAQ (reference sequence). The CDR3 sequence is 14 residues long. The CDR3 loop reads CASSLAPSNQPQHF. As DNA, the CDR3 is TGTGCCAGCAGCTTAGCCCCCAGCAATCAGCCCCAGCATTTT.

This clonotype was detected ten times or more. The genes are TRBV5-8 and TRBJ1-2; tentative D call: TRBD1 (6 bases). The CDR3 covers 13 residues. Germline V gene data show CDR1 as SGHTS and CDR2 as YDEGEE. Between the trimmed V and J ends, which lost 4 bases and 2 bases, there was a span of 9 bases. CDR3 in amino acids: CASSVDRNYGYTF. DNA of the CDR3: TGTGCCAGCAGCGTAGACAGGAACTATGGCTACACCTTC.

This clonotype was counted only a few times. V gene TRBV7-8 combines with J gene TRBJ2-5, with TRBD1 matching 7 bases. The CDR3 covers 14 residues. CDR1 SGHVS and CDR2 FQNEAQ come from the germline V gene. J gave up 3 bases and V 4 bases, and 5 bases lay outside the gene matches. The CDR3 DNA follows: TGTGCCAGCAGCTATTTGACAGGGAAAGAGACCCAGTACTTC. Amino acid sequence: CASSYLTGKETQYF.